The 2 T cell receptor beta chains listed next were all sequenced from one sample in a study of T cells in Graves' hyperthyroidism and ophthalmopathy. Using RNA transcripts as the source, TCR beta CDR3 regions were amplified. HTBI primers were employed in a first-round RT-PCR of the TCR CDR3. Via MiXCR, TCRdb re-called the multiplex PCR reads, giving one row per CDR3 protein. The profile shows some 580,000 distinct CDR3 sequences, more than 15% of them singletons. The source material was blood. The receptor set was obtained from a woman in her 40s with Graves' ophthalmopathy.

The table lists this clonotype with a few counts. V usage is TRBV7-9 and J usage is TRBJ2-7; tentative D call: TRBD1 (6 bases). The V gene lost 7 bases and the J gene lost 9 bases, with 19 bases spanning the gap. Germline-derived CDR1 and CDR2 are SEHNR and FQNEAQ (reference sequence). The CDR3 loop spans 13 amino acids. The CDR3 loop is CASMYLPGERQYF. The CDR3 DNA sequence: TGTGCCAGCATGTATCTACCAGGGGAAAGGCAGTACTTC.

This clonotype came up many times. The V gene is TRBV27, the J gene TRBJ2-7; perhaps D is TRBD1 or TRBD2 (5 bases each). V gave up 5 bases and J gave up 3 bases, with 11 bases separating them. CDR1 MNHEY and CDR2 SMNVEV come from the germline V gene (reference sequence). CDR3 size: 13 residues. For the CDR3, the DNA is TGTGCCAGCAGTCCCCGAGGGGTCTACGAGCAGTACTTC. Translating gives CASSPRGVYEQYF.